This T cell receptor (beta chain) emerged from a study of T cell responses to AZD1222 COVID-19 vaccine. With 1 base removed from V and 2 bases from J, the gap between germline ends came to 15 bases. CDR3 length: 16 residues. Germline V gene sequence: CDR1 SGHDT, CDR2 YYEEEE. Clones were sequenced by immunoSEQ multiplex PCR, and TCRdb holds only the in-frame ones, with some missing. The data contain approximately 120,000 clones, around 85% of them singletons. The sequencing here drew on peripheral blood, taken 28 days after the second AZD1222 dose. This sequence was found in an adult who received the AZD1222 COVID-19 vaccine. This chain uses TRBV5-6 with TRBJ2-5; no clear D. The CDR3 is CASSLKGSSIQETQYF. The CDR3, as DNA: TGTGCCAGCAGCTTGAAGGGATCAAGTATACAAGAGACCCAGTACTTC.